The clone carrying this T cell receptor (beta chain) was seen at least ten times. Per the germline V gene, CDR1 is SGHTA and CDR2 is FQGNSA. This CDR3 contains 15 residues. V gave up 3 bases and J gave up 4 bases, with 14 bases separating them. TCRdb re-derived calls from the RACE reads in MiXCR, one entry per CDR3 protein. Of a few hundred thousand distinct CDR3 sequences in the sample, almost 8% were seen once. Indicated time point: pre-sensitization, week 0. Treatment of the sample: therapeutic diphenylcyclopropenone sensitization with weekly scalp DPC. The data originate from a study of human T cells and chemical hapten exposure.

This specimen was whole blood, taken in connection with sensitization to the hapten diphenylcyclopropenone (DPC). This rearrangement joins TRBV7-2 to TRBJ2-3, with D possibly matching TRBD1 (6 bases). The source of this sequence is a man between 18 and 29 years old with alopecia areata. Some clones in this sample may be carry-over from other donors' samples. Written as DNA, the CDR3 is TGTGCCAGCAGCTTTACCCACAGGGTAGCAGATACGCAGTATTTT. Its protein is CASSFTHRVADTQYF.